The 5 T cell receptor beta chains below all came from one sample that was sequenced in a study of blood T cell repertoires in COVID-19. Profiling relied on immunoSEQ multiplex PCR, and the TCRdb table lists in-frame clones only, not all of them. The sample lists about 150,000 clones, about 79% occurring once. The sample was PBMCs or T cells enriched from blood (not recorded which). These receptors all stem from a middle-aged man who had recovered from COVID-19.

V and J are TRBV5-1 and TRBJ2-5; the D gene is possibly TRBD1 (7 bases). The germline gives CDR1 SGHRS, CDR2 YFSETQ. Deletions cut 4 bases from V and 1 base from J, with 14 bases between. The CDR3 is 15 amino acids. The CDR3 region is CASSSRGEAQETQYF. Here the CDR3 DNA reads TGCGCCAGCAGCAGCAGGGGGGAGGCCCAAGAGACCCAGTACTTC. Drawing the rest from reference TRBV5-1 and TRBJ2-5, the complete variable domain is KAGVTQTPRYLIKTRGQQVTLSCSPISGHRSVSWYQQTPGQGLQFLFEYFSETQRNKGNFPGRFSGRQFSNSRSEMNVSTLELGDSALYLCASSSRGEAQETQYFGPGTRLLVL.

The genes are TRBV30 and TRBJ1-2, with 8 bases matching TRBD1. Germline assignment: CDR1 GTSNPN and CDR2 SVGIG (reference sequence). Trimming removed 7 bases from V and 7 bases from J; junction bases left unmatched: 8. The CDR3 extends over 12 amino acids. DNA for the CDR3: TGTGCCTTACCTGACAGGGGTATTGGCTACACCTTC. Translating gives CALPDRGIGYTF. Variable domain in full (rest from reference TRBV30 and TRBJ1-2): SQTIHQWPATLVQPVGSPLSLECTVEGTSNPNLYWYRQAAGRGLQLLFYSVGIGQISSEVPQNLSASRPQDRQFILSSKKLLLSDSGFYLCALPDRGIGYTFGSGTRLTVV.

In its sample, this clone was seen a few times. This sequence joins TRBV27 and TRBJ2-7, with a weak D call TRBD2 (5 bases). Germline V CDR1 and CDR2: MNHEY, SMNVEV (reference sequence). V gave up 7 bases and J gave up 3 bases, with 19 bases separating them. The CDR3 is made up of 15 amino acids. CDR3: CASKVSAGGYYEQYF. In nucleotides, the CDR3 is TGTGCCAGCAAGGTGTCGGCCGGCGGGTACTACGAGCAGTACTTC.

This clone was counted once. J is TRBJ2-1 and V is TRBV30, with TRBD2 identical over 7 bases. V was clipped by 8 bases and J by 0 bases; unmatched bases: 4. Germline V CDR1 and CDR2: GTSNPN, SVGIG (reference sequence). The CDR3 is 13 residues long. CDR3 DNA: TGTGCCCGCGGGAGTGGCTCCTACAATGAGCAGTTCTTC. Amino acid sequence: CARGSGSYNEQFF.

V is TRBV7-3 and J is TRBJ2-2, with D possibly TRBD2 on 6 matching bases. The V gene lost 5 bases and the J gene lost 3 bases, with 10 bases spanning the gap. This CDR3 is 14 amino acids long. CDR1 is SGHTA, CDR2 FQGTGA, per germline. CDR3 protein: CASSTTSYTGELFF. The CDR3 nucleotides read TGTGCCAGCAGCACCACTAGCTACACCGGGGAGCTGTTTTTT. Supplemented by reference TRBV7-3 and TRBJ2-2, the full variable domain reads GAGVSQTPSNKVTEKGKYVELRCDPISGHTALYWYRQSLGQGPEFLIYFQGTGAADDSGLPNDRFFAVRPEGSVSTLKIQRTERGDSAVYLCASSTTSYTGELFFGEGSRLTVL.